These T cell receptor beta chains were read from a single sample in a study of Ad26.COV2.S vaccination and SARS-CoV-2 variants. Assay: immunoSEQ multiplex PCR; the TCRdb copy retains only in-frame clones and omits some. The sample holds almost 400,000 clones, over 75% seen once. The material sequenced was peripheral blood, taken in a trial of Ad26.COV2.S vaccine versus placebo. These TCRs come from a person aged 18-65 years who received the Ad26.COV2.S COVID-19 vaccine or a placebo. Both conserved end residues are part of each CDR3. The order of the fields is CDR3 DNA, CDR3 protein, J gene, clone size, D gene, CDR3 length, V gene. The D gene is left open where the match is weak. Clone size, where shown, is once, few, many, or a class for clones that have expanded.

CDR3 DNA: TGTGCCAGCAGCTCCGGGCCGGATGAAGCTTTCTTT
CDR3 protein: CASSSGPDEAFF
J gene: TRBJ1-1
clone size: -
D gene: -
CDR3 length: 12
V gene: TRBV7-8

CDR3 DNA: TGTGCCAGCTCACCAAACAGAGCTACGACCTACAATGAGCAGTTCTTC
CDR3 protein: CASSPNRATTYNEQFF
J gene: TRBJ2-1
clone size: -
D gene: -
CDR3 length: 16
V gene: TRBV18

CDR3 DNA: TGTGCCAGCATATCTAGCACGATAGCCAAAAACATTCAGTACTTC
CDR3 protein: CASISSTIAKNIQYF
J gene: TRBJ2-4
clone size: -
D gene: -
CDR3 length: 15
V gene: TRBV28

CDR3 DNA: TGTGCCAGCAGCGAACTCCTCAAGGGCAATCAGCCCCAGCATTTT
CDR3 protein: CASSELLKGNQPQHF
J gene: TRBJ1-5
clone size: -
D gene: -
CDR3 length: 15
V gene: TRBV2

CDR3 DNA: TGCGCCAGCAGCCCTGGGACTGGAAACACCATATATTTT
CDR3 protein: CASSPGTGNTIYF
J gene: TRBJ1-3
clone size: -
D gene: -
CDR3 length: 13
V gene: TRBV5-1

CDR3 DNA: TGTGCCGCCTGGCTGAACACTGAAGCTTTCTTT
CDR3 protein: CAAWLNTEAFF
J gene: TRBJ1-1
clone size: -
D gene: -
CDR3 length: 11
V gene: TRBV30

CDR3 DNA: TGTGCCAGCTGCCAACCCCGGGACAGGGAAACCGGCGAAAAACTGTTTTTT
CDR3 protein: CASCQPRDRETGEKLFF
J gene: TRBJ1-4
clone size: -
D gene: -
CDR3 length: 17
V gene: TRBV21-1

CDR3 DNA: TGTGCCAGCAGGGCCCCCGGGACTAGCAGGGCAGATACGCAGTATTTT
CDR3 protein: CASRAPGTSRADTQYF
J gene: TRBJ2-3
clone size: -
D gene: TRBD2
CDR3 length: 16
V gene: TRBV6-6

CDR3 DNA: TGTGCCAGCAGTTTTTGGGGGGATACGCAGTATTTT
CDR3 protein: CASSFWGDTQYF
J gene: TRBJ2-3
clone size: -
D gene: -
CDR3 length: 12
V gene: TRBV27

CDR3 DNA: TGTGCCAGCAGTAGCCTAGGGCAGGGGTATGGCTACACCTTC
CDR3 protein: CASSSLGQGYGYTF
J gene: TRBJ1-2
clone size: -
D gene: -
CDR3 length: 14
V gene: TRBV2

CDR3 DNA: TGCAGCGCCACGGAAGGGACAGCACGGCTTGAAAAACTGTTTTTT
CDR3 protein: CSATEGTARLEKLFF
J gene: TRBJ1-4
clone size: -
D gene: TRBD1
CDR3 length: 15
V gene: TRBV29-1

CDR3 DNA: TGCGCCAGCAGCTTCGACACCGGGGAGCTGTTTTTT
CDR3 protein: CASSFDTGELFF
J gene: TRBJ2-2
clone size: -
D gene: -
CDR3 length: 12
V gene: TRBV5-1

CDR3 DNA: TGTGCCAGCAGCTTGCTAGGTAGCGGGATAAGTGCAGATACGCAGTATTTT
CDR3 protein: CASSLLGSGISADTQYF
J gene: TRBJ2-3
clone size: -
D gene: TRBD2
CDR3 length: 17
V gene: TRBV5-4

CDR3 DNA: TGTGCCAGCAGGAGAGGCTTTGACAGCCGGTCACCCCTCCACTTT
CDR3 protein: CASRRGFDSRSPLHF
J gene: TRBJ1-6
clone size: few
D gene: -
CDR3 length: 15
V gene: TRBV5-4

CDR3 DNA: TGTGCCAGCAGCCGACAGGGGGTCTCCTATAATTCACCCCTCCACTTT
CDR3 protein: CASSRQGVSYNSPLHF
J gene: TRBJ1-6
clone size: once
D gene: TRBD1
CDR3 length: 16
V gene: TRBV6-6

CDR3 DNA: TGTGCCAGTAGTACTAGCACAGATACGCAGTATTTT
CDR3 protein: CASSTSTDTQYF
J gene: TRBJ2-3
clone size: once
D gene: -
CDR3 length: 12
V gene: TRBV19

CDR3 DNA: TGTGCCAGCAGTGAGGGGACAGGGTCGGTTCAGCCCCAGCATTTT
CDR3 protein: CASSEGTGSVQPQHF
J gene: TRBJ1-5
clone size: once
D gene: TRBD1
CDR3 length: 15
V gene: TRBV2

CDR3 DNA: TGTGCCAGCAGTTACTTGCCTAGATACGAGCAGTACTTC
CDR3 protein: CASSYLPRYEQYF
J gene: TRBJ2-7
clone size: -
D gene: -
CDR3 length: 13
V gene: TRBV6-5

CDR3 DNA: TGTGCCAGCAGCTTGAACCCGGATAGCAATCAGCCCCAGCATTTT
CDR3 protein: CASSLNPDSNQPQHF
J gene: TRBJ1-5
clone size: -
D gene: -
CDR3 length: 15
V gene: TRBV5-4

CDR3 DNA: TGTGCCAGCAGCCTCTCCGTGGGGGGGGGCACTGAAGCTTTCTTT
CDR3 protein: CASSLSVGGGTEAFF
J gene: TRBJ1-1
clone size: -
D gene: -
CDR3 length: 15
V gene: TRBV11-3

CDR3 DNA: TGTGCTAGTGGTTTGGTAGATGGGGGAGCCGGGGCCAACGTCCTGACTTTC
CDR3 protein: CASGLVDGGAGANVLTF
J gene: TRBJ2-6
clone size: -
D gene: -
CDR3 length: 17
V gene: TRBV12-5

CDR3 DNA: TGTGCCAGTAGACCCACTAGCGCTCCCGCCTACGAGCAGTACTTC
CDR3 protein: CASRPTSAPAYEQYF
J gene: TRBJ2-7
clone size: -
D gene: TRBD2
CDR3 length: 15
V gene: TRBV19

CDR3 DNA: TGTGCCACCAGCAGAGAGGGGGGGACAGGGTTCGAAAAACTGTTTTTT
CDR3 protein: CATSREGGTGFEKLFF
J gene: TRBJ1-4
clone size: -
D gene: TRBD1
CDR3 length: 16
V gene: TRBV15

CDR3 DNA: TGTGCCAGCAGTAATAACTACGAGCAGTACTTC
CDR3 protein: CASSNNYEQYF
J gene: TRBJ2-7
clone size: -
D gene: -
CDR3 length: 11
V gene: TRBV6-5

CDR3 DNA: TGTGCCAGCAGCCAGCGGGACTTTGGCACCTTC
CDR3 protein: CASSQRDFGTF
J gene: TRBJ1-2
clone size: once
D gene: -
CDR3 length: 11
V gene: TRBV7-9

CDR3 DNA: TGCGCCAGCAGCCAAGTGGCAGGCACTTCCTACAATGAGCAGTTCTTC
CDR3 protein: CASSQVAGTSYNEQFF
J gene: TRBJ2-1
clone size: -
D gene: -
CDR3 length: 16
V gene: TRBV4-1

CDR3 DNA: TGTGCCAGCAGTTCCAACAGGGGAGAGCCCCAGCATTTT
CDR3 protein: CASSSNRGEPQHF
J gene: TRBJ1-5
clone size: once
D gene: TRBD1
CDR3 length: 13
V gene: TRBV6-6

CDR3 DNA: TGTGCCAGCAGTTTTAACACTGAAGCTTTCTTT
CDR3 protein: CASSFNTEAFF
J gene: TRBJ1-1
clone size: -
D gene: -
CDR3 length: 11
V gene: TRBV28

CDR3 DNA: TGTGCCAGCAGCCAAGATCAGGGCACAAATTATGGCTACACCTTC
CDR3 protein: CASSQDQGTNYGYTF
J gene: TRBJ1-2
clone size: -
D gene: -
CDR3 length: 15
V gene: TRBV4-2